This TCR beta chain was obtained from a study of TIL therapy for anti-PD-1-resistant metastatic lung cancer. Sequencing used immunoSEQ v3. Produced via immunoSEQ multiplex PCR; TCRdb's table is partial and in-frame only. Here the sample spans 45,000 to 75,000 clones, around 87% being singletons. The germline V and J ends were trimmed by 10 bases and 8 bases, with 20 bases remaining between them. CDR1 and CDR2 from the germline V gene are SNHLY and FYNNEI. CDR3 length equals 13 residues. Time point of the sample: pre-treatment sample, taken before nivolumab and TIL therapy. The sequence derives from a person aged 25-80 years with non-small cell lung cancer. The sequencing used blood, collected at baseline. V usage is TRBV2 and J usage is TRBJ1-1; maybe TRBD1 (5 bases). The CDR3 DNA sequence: TGTGCCACCTTAGACCTATCGGGGCGAGAAGCTTTCTTT. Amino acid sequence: CATLDLSGREAFF.